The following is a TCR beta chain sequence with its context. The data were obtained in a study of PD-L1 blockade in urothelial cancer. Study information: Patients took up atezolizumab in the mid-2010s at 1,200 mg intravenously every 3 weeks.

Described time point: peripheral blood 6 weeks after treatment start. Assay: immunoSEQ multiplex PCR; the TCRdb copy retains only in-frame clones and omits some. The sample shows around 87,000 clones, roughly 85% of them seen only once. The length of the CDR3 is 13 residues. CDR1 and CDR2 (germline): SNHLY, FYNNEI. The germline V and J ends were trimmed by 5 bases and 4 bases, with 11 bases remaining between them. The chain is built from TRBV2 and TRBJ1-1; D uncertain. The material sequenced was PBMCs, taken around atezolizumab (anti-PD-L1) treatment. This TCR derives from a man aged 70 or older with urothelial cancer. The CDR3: CASSFREGTEAFF. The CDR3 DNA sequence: TGTGCCAGCAGTTTTCGGGAGGGCACTGAAGCTTTCTTT.